Detailed here is one TCR beta chain. The sample originates from a study of CD8+ T cells in alopecia areata. Study in general: Treatment of the treated patients consisted of oral tofacitinib, 5 to 10 mg twice daily. The drug, tofacitinib, lasted 6 to 18 months, followed by 6 months off drug.

Reverse transcribed after extraction, RNA yielded cDNA as the sequencing template. The data were produced by immunoSEQ multiplex PCR, yet TCRdb's version contains in-frame clones alone and is incomplete. The repertoire holds roughly 250,000 clones, with 67% as singletons. V was pared by 0 bases and J by 6 bases, with 7 bases of the junction left unmatched. This CDR3 spans 16 amino acids. Per the germline V gene, CDR1 is MNHEY and CDR2 is SVGAGI. Peripheral blood, together with lesional scalp punch biopsies, was collected from alopecia areata patients. A FACSAria was used to sort CD4+ and CD8+ T cells. These cells came from PBMCs.

The clonotype comes from a human donor with alopecia areata. The sample was CD4+ T cells sorted from blood, taken at week 0. V usage is TRBV6-5 and J usage is TRBJ1-4, with 7 bases identical to TRBD1. DNA for the CDR3: TGTGCCAGCAGTTACTCCACAGGGGCCCCAGATGAAAAACTGTTTTTT. This encodes CASSYSTGAPDEKLFF.